This T cell receptor beta chain was captured in a study of T-cell memory formation after mild COVID-19 (dated by TCRdb to 2020 to 2022). Notes on the research overall: TCR sequence clusters from the two donors were largely donor specific. T-cell clones expanding and contracting after mild COVID-19 in a couple of donors were tracked by longitudinal TCRalpha and TCRbeta repertoire sequencing. The cohort was made up of two young adult volunteers, one female and one male, who were previously healthy. General study outcomes and caveats: Clones contracting from day 15 to 85 had balanced CD4/CD8 phenotypes, while a second wave expanding from day 15 to 37 was biased towards CD4+. SARS-CoV-2 specificity of the second-wave clones peaking on day 37 was not confirmed. The study covered only a couple of mild cases, and larger cohorts including severe cases with pre-infection samples were considered necessary. The detection of some responding clones in pre-infection memory suggests that pre-existing cross-reactive memory T cells joined the SARS-CoV-2 response. Contracting CD4+ clones turned up mainly in the CM and EM memory subsets, whereas EMRA was where CD8+ clones were enriched.

V and J are truncated by 0 bases and 1 base respectively, leaving an intervening sequence of 10 bases. From the cysteine through the phenylalanine, the CDR3 covers 15 amino acids. Only the CDR3 part of the read is kept: 45 bases, read in frame from the first base. Sequences SGHRS (CDR1) and YFSETQ (CDR2) are obtained from the germline V gene. The instrument given in TCRdb is Illumina NovaSeq 6000. TCRalpha and TCRbeta cDNA libraries were constructed by 5'RACE with constant-segment primers, with sample barcodes and unique molecular identifiers being introduced. Trizol reagent was used to extract RNA from every sample. Library amplification was performed in two PCR steps, and a second sample barcode and Illumina TruSeq adapters were introduced in the second step. Sequencing of the libraries was done on an Illumina NovaSeq, producing 2 x 150 bp paired-end reads. On the study's bioinformatics: Reads were demultiplexed and collapsed into UMI-guided consensus sequences with migec v1.2.7. With mixcr v2.1.11, UMI consensuses were aligned to TRA and TRB V and J templates and assembled into clonotypes. Clonotypes were classified as expanded or contracted when called significant by both edgeR and NoisET, with noise models trained on biological replicates. edgeR calls used a false discovery rate-adjusted p below 0.01 and a log2 fold-change threshold of 1. As an exploratory analysis of dynamics, max-normalized trajectories of the 1000 most abundant clonotypes were examined by PCA with hierarchical clustering. Each responding clone was given a CD4 or CD8 phenotype based on the CD4+ and CD8+ repertoires, which had been sequenced separately. TCRdb ran its own pipeline on the public reads, namely fastp trimming at Q25 and MiXCR clone calling, and kept in-frame beta chains. Rows merge per CDR3 protein into single entries with the most common DNA and genes. For this entry, the V and J calls and clone size follow TCRdb and not the study's own pipeline. Within this sample are 210,000 or so distinct CDR3 sequences, with around 25% of them counted one time only. The ten largest clones add up to approximately 10% of the sample.

Comment on this clonotype: There is no known antigen for this receptor. Base qualities are not recorded, but no much larger clone differs from it by a single base.

PBMCs were isolated by Ficoll-Paque density gradient centrifugation. The rearranged chain carries TRBV5-1 and TRBJ1-1; a tentative D call is TRBD1 (6 bases match). Sequencing input: PBMCs or a T cell subset sorted from them (not recorded which). The TCR sequence derives from an adult woman who had mild COVID-19 (a few samples of this study predate the infection). The sample titles of this study are shuffled in the database, so cell type and time point are left out; the donor was told from shared clones. The CDR3 region reads CASSLAGQTNTEAFF. The DNA sequence is TGCGCCAGCAGCTTGGCAGGACAGACGAACACTGAAGCTTTCTTT.